A single sample is the source of the 16 T cell receptor beta chains below, sequenced in a study of vaccination and CD4 T cells after COVID-19. Cultured CD4+ T cells had their DNA profiled by the Oncomine TCR Beta short-read assay. TCRdb re-derived calls from the PCR reads in MiXCR, one entry per CDR3 protein. The repertoire has some 13,000 distinct CDR3 sequences, roughly 30% of them found once; the top ten carry 12%. These TCRs' antigens remain unknown. Treatment of the sample: roughly 10-day PBMC culture with coronavirus spike peptide pools or control peptides (ViraFEST assay). Sequencing input: CD4+ T cells from blood, cultured in vitro. The origin of the receptors is a human donor who had recovered from COVID-19.

The rearrangement joins TRBV6-1 to TRBJ1-1, with D hard to call. Germline CDR1 MNHNS, CDR2 SASEGT. CDR3 length equals 12 residues. The germline V and J ends were trimmed by 5 bases and 0 bases, with 4 bases remaining between them. The CDR3 spells CASSTMNTEAFF. The CDR3 nucleotides read TGTGCCAGCAGTACTATGAACACTGAAGCTTTCTTT.

This clonotype was detected a few times. The rearrangement joins TRBV19 to TRBJ2-3, with a tentative D call TRBD1 (6 bases). Germline CDR1 is LNHDA and CDR2 is SQIVND (reference sequence). V was shortened by 6 bases and J by 2 bases, with 9 bases between the two germline ends. This CDR3 contains 13 residues. In nucleotides, the CDR3 is TGTGCCAGTAGGGCAGGGGTCACAGATACGCAGTATTTT. It yields the protein CASRAGVTDTQYF.

For this clonotype: A clone one base away is much larger, so this may be a read error. This chain connects TRBV6-4 to TRBJ2-3; TRBD2 aligns across 8 bases. Germline CDR1 is MRHNA and CDR2 is SNTAGT. This CDR3 has 13 residues. CDR3 DNA sequence: TGTGCCAACAGTGAGCGGGAGACAGATACGCAGTATTTT. Translating it yields CANSERETDTQYF.

The V gene is TRBV2, the J gene TRBJ2-6; a weak D match, TRBD1 (5 bases). Deletions cut 6 bases from V and 2 bases from J, with 11 bases between. The germline CDR1 and CDR2 sequences are SNHLY and FYNNEI. This CDR3 spans 15 amino acids. This CDR3 reads CASRTGEAGANVLTF. The CDR3 DNA reads TGTGCCAGCAGAACAGGAGAGGCTGGGGCCAACGTCCTGACTTTC. The entire variable domain, with the rest obtained from reference TRBV2 and TRBJ2-6, is as follows: EPEVTQTPSHQVTQMGQEVILRCVPISNHLYFYWYRQILGQKVEFLVSFYNNEISEKSEIFDDQFSVERPDGSNFTLKIRSTKLEDSAMYFCASRTGEAGANVLTFGAGSRLTVL.

A few counts support this clonotype. This sequence joins TRBV20-1 and TRBJ2-2; TRBD1 matches at 7 bases. CDR1 and CDR2 from the germline V gene are DFQATT and SNEGSKA (reference sequence). Trimming took 5 bases from V and 1 from J; bases not matched to a gene: 1. The CDR3 totals 13 residues. This chain's CDR3 is CSADRENTGELFF. CDR3 DNA: TGCAGTGCTGACAGGGAGAACACCGGGGAGCTGTTTTTT.

A few counts support this clonotype. The rearrangement joins TRBV25-1 to TRBJ2-5; D is uncertain. Germline CDR1 and CDR2: MGHDK and SYGVNS. This CDR3 is 14 amino acids long. Trimming pared 2 bases from V and 1 base from J, leaving 8 bases between. CDR3 DNA sequence: TGTGCCAGCAGTGAACCCTTAGGCCAAGAGACCCAGTACTTC. Protein: CASSEPLGQETQYF.

The genes are TRBV19 and TRBJ2-3, with D possibly being TRBD2 (5 bases). This CDR3 comprises 17 residues. CDR1 is LNHDA and CDR2 is SQIVND in the germline V gene (reference sequence). V was shortened by 3 bases and J by 0 bases, with 16 bases between the two germline ends. The CDR3 nucleotides read TGTGCCAGTAGTATGAGTCTCGGCGGGTACAGCACAGATACGCAGTATTTT. Its protein is CASSMSLGGYSTDTQYF.

This chain joins TRBV6-5 and TRBJ2-7, with a possible D match to TRBD1 (8 bases). Germline CDR1 reads MNHEY; CDR2 reads SVGAGI. The CDR3 consists of 17 residues. Trimming removed 2 bases at V and 4 bases at J, with 21 bases between. CDR3 amino acids: CASSYGQGAGVGYEQYF. The CDR3 coding sequence is TGTGCCAGCAGTTACGGTCAGGGGGCGGGGGTTGGGTACGAGCAGTACTTC.

V usage is TRBV11-2 and J usage is TRBJ1-6; D is possibly TRBD1 (6 bases). Germline values: CDR1 SGHAT, CDR2 FQNNGV. V was cut by 3 bases and J by 9 bases, with 15 bases left in between. The CDR3 consists of 15 residues. DNA of the CDR3: TGTGCCAGCAGCTTCTACAGGGTCTTAAGTTCACCCCTCCACTTT. The encoded protein is CASSFYRVLSSPLHF.

J is TRBJ2-7 and V is TRBV7-2; D call uncertain. The length of the CDR3 is 14 residues. Trimming took 1 base from V and 2 from J, leaving 9 bases between them. Germline assignment: CDR1 SGHTA and CDR2 FQGNSA. CDR3 region: CASSLGGPAYEQYF. In DNA, the CDR3 is TGTGCCAGCAGCTTAGGAGGTCCAGCCTACGAGCAGTACTTC.

A few counts support this clonotype. This rearrangement joins TRBV20-1 to TRBJ1-1; D possibly corresponds to TRBD1 (5 bases). The CDR3 loop spans 15 amino acids. Between the trimmed V and J ends, which lost 6 bases and 1 base, there was a span of 18 bases. In germline, CDR1 is DFQATT, CDR2 SNEGSKA (reference sequence). The CDR3 DNA follows: TGCAGTGCAACCGGGTCCATGACAGCGAACACTGAAGCTTTCTTT. This gives the protein CSATGSMTANTEAFF.

A few counts support this clonotype. CDR3 loop: CASSSGQGNQPQHF. The CDR3 coding sequence is TGTGCCAGCAGTTCTGGACAGGGCAATCAGCCCCAGCATTTT. The rearrangement joins TRBV28 to TRBJ1-5; TRBD1 matches 7 bases. V shed 4 bases and J 2 bases; nucleotides not matched to a gene: 2. The CDR3 extends over 14 amino acids. Germline loops: CDR1 MDHEN, CDR2 SYDVKM.

This clonotype was observed a handful of times. Relative to the germline gene, one junction end is altered; a read error may explain this. The rearrangement uses TRBV20-1 and TRBJ2-6; no clear D gene. The CDR3 is made up of 16 amino acids. Germline lookup yields CDR1 DFQATT and CDR2 SNEGSKA (reference sequence). CDR3 protein: CSARDLYGSGANVLTF. The CDR3 DNA is TGCAGTGCTAGAGACCTCTACGGATCTGGAGCCAACGTCCTGACTTTC.

This rearrangement joins TRBV6-1 to TRBJ2-1; D unclear. The CDR3 has 13 residues. CDR1 is MNHNS and CDR2 is SASEGT in the germline V gene. V was clipped by 9 bases and J by 6 bases, with 15 bases between them. The DNA of the CDR3 is TGTGCCAGTGGGATACCGCCACGCAATGAGCAGTTCTTC. Its protein is CASGIPPRNEQFF.

This chain uses TRBV2 with TRBJ2-5; D uncertain. With 6 bases removed from V and 5 bases from J, the gap between germline ends came to 10 bases. CDR1 SNHLY and CDR2 FYNNEI come from the germline V gene. There are 12 residues in the CDR3. The CDR3, as DNA: TGTGCCAGCAGGGGTTCCAGCGAGACCCAGTACTTC. Protein sequence: CASRGSSETQYF.

This chain joins TRBV5-5 and TRBJ1-6; D gene ambiguous. Germline values: CDR1 SGHKS, CDR2 YYEKEE (reference sequence). The CDR3 contains 12 residues. The V and J ends lost 1 base and 13 bases respectively, with 9 bases between them. The CDR3 DNA reads as TGTGCCAGCAGCTTGAGCGGCCGTCCCCTCCACTTT. It yields the protein CASSLSGRPLHF. Together with reference TRBV5-5 and TRBJ1-6, the CDR3 gives the full variable domain: DAGVTQSPTHLIKTRGQQVTLRCSPISGHKSVSWYQQVLGQGPQFIFQYYEKEERGRGNFPDRFSARQFPNYSSELNVNALLLGDSALYLCASSLSGRPLHFGNGTRLTVT.